This T cell receptor (beta chain) appears in the sequencing data of a study of a mutant IDH1 vaccine in newly diagnosed glioma. Study details: Vaccination started 4-6 weeks after radiotherapy alone, or with temozolomide cycles. Findings and limits, study-wide: Top-clonotype changes in peripheral T cells seemed unrelated to pseudoprogression. Vaccine-induced immune responses were detected in over 90% of patients.

To note about this clone: The antigen is not known.

Generated by immunoSEQ multiplex PCR, the TCRdb table keeps only in-frame clones and is missing some. The sample holds tens of thousands of clones, 82% seen once. The time point here: week 47, end of study. All doses held 300 ug of mutant IDH1 20-mer peptide, with topical imiquimod. In every donor, the tumor was a new WHO grade 3 or 4 IDH1-mutant, ATRX-lost astrocytoma. The sequencing here drew on PBMCs, taken from a glioma patient whose treatment included an IDH1 peptide vaccine. The clonotype was recovered from a man aged 18-30 years with glioma. Some clones in this sample may be carry-over from other donors' samples.

The CDR3 bases are TGTGCCAGCAGCCGGGGCCGGGAGCAGTACTTC. Protein sequence: CASSRGREQYF. The chain uses TRBV7-9 and TRBJ2-7, with D tentatively TRBD1 or TRBD2 (5 bases each). This CDR3 contains 11 residues. With 5 bases removed from V and 7 bases from J, the gap between germline ends came to 9 bases. CDR1 SEHNR and CDR2 FQNEAQ come from the germline V gene (reference sequence).